These 24 T cell receptor beta chains were sequenced from one sample in a study of beta chain features in type 1 diabetes. The study, taken as a whole, reports: Shorter TCRB CDR3s, moderately but significantly so, were found in Type 1 diabetes patients in all four CD4+ subsets.

Expressed TCRB transcripts were sequenced because the isolated RNA had all been reverse transcribed beforehand. Profiling relied on immunoSEQ multiplex PCR, and the TCRdb table lists in-frame clones only, not all of them. Among approximately 280,000 clones, over 12% were seen once, and the ten largest hold 0.015% to 0.017%. The antigens for these receptors are not known. Sequencing was done on a sample of naive CD4+ T cells from blood. These receptors were taken from a man aged 18 to 30 with type 1 diabetes.

This clone was found a few times. This chain connects TRBV25-1 to TRBJ2-1; 9 positions agree with TRBD1. From germline, CDR1 is MGHDK and CDR2 SYGVNS. The CDR3 is 13 residues long. With V trimmed by 9 bases and J by 5 bases, 5 bases remained unmatched. CDR3 residues: CASGQGSDNEQFF. DNA for the CDR3: TGTGCCAGTGGACAGGGGTCCGACAATGAGCAGTTCTTC.

The CDR3 sequence: CASSSDRATNYGYTF. The CDR3 DNA is TGTGCCAGCAGCTCGGACAGGGCGACTAACTATGGCTACACCTTC. The chain links TRBV7-2 to TRBJ1-2; 8 bases are shared with TRBD1. Germline V gene lookup returns CDR1 SGHTA and CDR2 FQGNSA. The CDR3 consists of 15 residues. J gave up 0 bases and V 4 bases, and 4 bases lay outside the gene matches. The full variable domain, rest sourced from reference TRBV7-2 and TRBJ1-2, is GAGVSQSPSNKVTEKGKDVELRCDPISGHTALYWYRQSLGQGLEFLIYFQGNSAPDKSGLPSDRFSAERTGGSVSTLTIQRTQQEDSAVYLCASSSDRATNYGYTFGSGTRLTVV.

This clone was counted between two and nine times. The chain carries TRBV30 and TRBJ2-1; D uncertain. Looked up from germline, CDR1 is GTSNPN and CDR2 is SVGIG (reference sequence). The germline V and J ends were trimmed by 5 bases and 0 bases, with 11 bases remaining between them. This CDR3 comprises 14 residues. This CDR3 reads CAWGVLHSYNEQFF. CDR3 DNA sequence: TGTGCCTGGGGAGTCCTACACTCCTACAATGAGCAGTTCTTC.

The gene calls are TRBV13 and TRBJ2-3, with 10 bases lining up with TRBD2. The CDR3 is 17 residues long. With 4 bases clipped from V and 6 bases from J, the junction kept 13 bases outside the gene matches. CDR1 PRHDT and CDR2 FYEKMQ come from the germline V gene (reference sequence). CDR3 sequence reads: CASSSYRRGSGGDTQYF. The CDR3 nucleotides are TGTGCCAGCAGCTCTTATCGGAGGGGTAGCGGGGGGGATACGCAGTATTTT.

This clone showed up just a few times. The gene calls are TRBV28 and TRBJ1-1; no firm D call. Germline assignment: CDR1 MDHEN and CDR2 SYDVKM. This CDR3 is built from 13 residues. V was cut by 5 bases and J by 1 base, with 8 bases left in between. The CDR3 protein is CASSAPENTEAFF. DNA of the CDR3: TGTGCCAGCAGTGCCCCAGAGAACACTGAAGCTTTCTTT.

This clone was found once. The CDR3 DNA follows: TGTGCCAGCATGGGGACTAGCGGGAGTAATACGCAGTATTTT. It yields the protein CASMGTSGSNTQYF. This chain connects TRBV4-2 to TRBJ2-3; 14 nucleotides agree with TRBD2. Losses at the gene ends were 7 bases for V and 7 bases for J; bases not matched to a gene: 4. There are 14 residues in the CDR3. Germline lookup yields CDR1 LGHNA and CDR2 YNFKEQ.

This chain joins TRBV20-1 and TRBJ1-1; D is unresolved. The germline gives CDR1 DFQATT, CDR2 SNEGSKA (reference sequence). The CDR3 loop spans 11 amino acids. Trimming removed 6 bases from V and 5 bases from J, with 10 bases in between. Written as DNA, the CDR3 is TGCAGTGCCCCAGGCCATACTGAAGCTTTCTTT. This translates into CSAPGHTEAFF.

A few counts support this clone. The chain carries TRBV7-9 and TRBJ1-6, with TRBD1 matching 10 bases. Germline values: CDR1 SEHNR, CDR2 FQNEAQ (reference sequence). Unmatched junction bases numbered 2, after V lost 3 bases and J lost 9 bases. The CDR3 is 14 amino acids. The CDR3: CASSFGDRGSPLHF. In DNA form, the CDR3 reads TGTGCCAGCAGCTTTGGGGACAGGGGTTCACCCCTCCACTTT.

The chain uses TRBV19 and TRBJ2-6; D is perhaps TRBD1 (6 bases). The CDR3 totals 15 residues. The germline V gene has CDR1 LNHDA and CDR2 SQIVND (reference sequence). The V end was cut by 3 bases, the J end by 4 bases, with 10 bases between. The CDR3 here is CASSIPGAGANVLTF. The CDR3 DNA sequence: TGTGCCAGTAGTATCCCAGGGGCCGGGGCCAACGTCCTGACTTTC.

This chain connects TRBV7-9 to TRBJ2-4; 7 bases are shared with TRBD1. Trimming at V came to 1 base and at J to 5 bases, leaving 5 bases not matched to a gene. This CDR3 spans 15 amino acids. Germline V gives CDR1 SEHNR, CDR2 FQNEAQ (reference sequence). CDR3 sequence: CASSLGRDRQNIQYF. The CDR3 coding sequence is TGTGCCAGCAGCTTAGGTCGGGACAGACAAAACATTCAGTACTTC.

This rearrangement joins TRBV6-5 to TRBJ2-2; 9 positions match TRBD2. Germline V gene lookup returns CDR1 MNHEY and CDR2 SVGAGI. The length of the CDR3 is 14 residues. The trim removed 7 bases at V and 5 bases at J, leaving 5 bases unmatched. CDR3 coding DNA: TGTGCCAGCACCGGGACTAGCCGGACCGGGGAGCTGTTTTTT. This gives the protein CASTGTSRTGELFF.

Only a few counts were recorded for this clone. The gene calls are TRBV28 and TRBJ2-4; TRBD1 is a possible D gene (6 bases). Germline V gene sequence: CDR1 MDHEN, CDR2 SYDVKM. CDR3 length: 16 amino acids. V was clipped by 6 bases and J by 3 bases, with 18 bases between them. The CDR3: CASSLTGLLDKNIQYF. The DNA of the CDR3 is TGTGCCAGCAGCCTTACAGGGCTCCTAGACAAAAACATTCAGTACTTC.

Only a few counts were recorded for this clone. The V gene is TRBV13, the J gene TRBJ2-3; 9 nucleotides match TRBD1. Germline CDR1 is PRHDT and CDR2 is FYEKMQ (reference sequence). After removal of 3 bases from V and 6 bases from J, the junction contained 10 bases not matched to a gene. The CDR3 is made up of 16 amino acids. The CDR3 DNA reads as TGTGCCAGCAGCTTTAAATTACAGGGGGCGCACGATACGCAGTATTTT. Its translation: CASSFKLQGAHDTQYF.

The chain has TRBV2 and TRBJ1-5; D is perhaps TRBD1 (5 bases). CDR1 and CDR2 (germline): SNHLY, FYNNEI. The CDR3 extends over 15 amino acids. Trimming stripped 6 bases from V and 1 base from J, with 13 bases between. CDR3 coding DNA: TGTGCCAGCAGGGGGCAGGGTGTGAGCAATCAGCCCCAGCATTTT. Its protein is CASRGQGVSNQPQHF. Full variable domain (outside the CDR3, taken from reference TRBV2 and TRBJ1-5): EPEVTQTPSHQVTQMGQEVILRCVPISNHLYFYWYRQILGQKVEFLVSFYNNEISEKSEIFDDQFSVERPDGSNFTLKIRSTKLEDSAMYFCASRGQGVSNQPQHFGDGTRLSIL.

The chain has TRBV7-2 and TRBJ2-5; the D gene is possibly TRBD1 (6 bases). Looked up from germline, CDR1 is SGHTA and CDR2 is FQGNSA. The CDR3 consists of 14 residues. Trimming removed 1 base from V and 3 bases from J, with 9 bases in between. The CDR3 here is CASSLGGPKETQYF. CDR3 DNA sequence: TGTGCCAGCAGCTTAGGGGGGCCCAAAGAGACCCAGTACTTC.

The J gene is TRBJ1-2, the V gene TRBV6-6; 9 bases are a match to TRBD1. Germline-derived CDR1 and CDR2 are MNHNY and SVGAGI (reference sequence). This CDR3 contains 14 residues. V shed 4 bases, J shed 12 bases, and the junction held 12 bases outside the gene matches. The CDR3 bases are TGTGCCAGCAGTTCCCAGGACAGGGGAGGTTCGGACACCTTC. This codes for CASSSQDRGGSDTF.

The chain carries TRBV19 and TRBJ1-1, with D unclear. This CDR3 has 13 amino acids. V was clipped by 8 bases and J by 5 bases, with 15 bases between them. Germline V gene data show CDR1 as LNHDA and CDR2 as SQIVND (reference sequence). CDR3 coding DNA: TGTGCCAGTGATAGGACCGGAGGGACTGAAGCTTTCTTT. The encoded protein is CASDRTGGTEAFF.

This clone was seen a handful of times. This chain joins TRBV7-9 and TRBJ2-6, with 12 positions matching TRBD2. The CDR3 sequence is 19 residues long. The J segment lost 3 bases and the V segment lost 5 bases, leaving 11 bases of the junction unmatched. Looked up from germline, CDR1 is SEHNR and CDR2 is FQNEAQ (reference sequence). The CDR3 sequence: CASSLLGRLAGVGANVLTF. CDR3 DNA: TGTGCCAGCAGCCTCCTCGGGCGACTAGCGGGGGTTGGGGCCAACGTCCTGACTTTC.

CDR3 residues: CAWMGTVAFF. For the CDR3, the DNA is TGTGCCTGGATGGGGACAGTAGCTTTCTTT. V usage is TRBV30 and J usage is TRBJ1-1; 7 nucleotides agree with TRBD1. Per the germline V gene, CDR1 is GTSNPN and CDR2 is SVGIG (reference sequence). The CDR3 sequence is 10 residues long. The V gene end was trimmed by 4 bases and the J gene end by 10 bases; junction bases not matched to a gene: 3.

This clone was found a few times. The chain recombines TRBV30 with TRBJ1-5; D ambiguous. Trimming pared 0 bases from V and 5 bases from J, leaving 8 bases between. From germline, CDR1 is GTSNPN and CDR2 SVGIG (reference sequence). This CDR3 has 13 amino acids. The CDR3 region has the DNA TGTGCCTGGAGTGTCGAGGGCTATCAGCCCCAGCATTTT. Translating it yields CAWSVEGYQPQHF. Filled out from reference TRBV30 and TRBJ1-5, the complete variable domain reads SQTIHQWPATLVQPVGSPLSLECTVEGTSNPNLYWYRQAAGRGLQLLFYSVGIGQISSEVPQNLSASRPQDRQFILSSKKLLLSDSGFYLCAWSVEGYQPQHFGDGTRLSIL.

The rearrangement uses TRBV25-1 and TRBJ2-2, with 13 bases lining up with TRBD2. Germline CDR1 reads MGHDK; CDR2 reads SYGVNS. V trimming: 6 bases; J trimming: 13 bases; junction bases outside the gene matches: 2. CDR3 length: 12 residues. The DNA of the CDR3 is TGTGCCAGCAGGGGACTAGCGGGGCTGCTGTTTTTT. This translates into CASRGLAGLLFF.

The chain joins TRBV11-2 to TRBJ2-3; 7 bases line up with TRBD1. With 7 bases clipped from V and 2 bases from J, the junction kept 18 bases outside the gene matches. Germline loops: CDR1 SGHAT, CDR2 FQNNGV. The CDR3 is 18 amino acids. The DNA for the CDR3 is TGTGCCAGCACGAACCGGGACAGAGATTACAAAAACACAGATACGCAGTATTTT. This translates into CASTNRDRDYKNTDTQYF.

The V gene is TRBV6-5, the J gene TRBJ2-1; 8 nucleotides agree with TRBD2. The V segment lost 5 bases and the J segment 9 bases; nucleotides outside the gene matches: 6. The CDR3 has 13 residues. CDR1 and CDR2 (germline): MNHEY, SVGAGI. The CDR3 protein is CASSSGRLGEQFF. The DNA for the CDR3 is TGTGCCAGCAGTAGCGGGAGACTGGGTGAGCAGTTCTTC.

This clone was seen a few times. This rearrangement joins TRBV28 to TRBJ1-5, with D perhaps TRBD1 (6 bases). CDR1 and CDR2 from the germline V gene are MDHEN and SYDVKM. CDR3 length: 15 residues. V shed 2 bases and J shed 7 bases, with 15 bases lying between them. CDR3 coding DNA: TGTGCCAGCAGTTTAGTGTTGGGGGCTTTGCAGCCCCAGCATTTT. Translated: CASSLVLGALQPQHF.